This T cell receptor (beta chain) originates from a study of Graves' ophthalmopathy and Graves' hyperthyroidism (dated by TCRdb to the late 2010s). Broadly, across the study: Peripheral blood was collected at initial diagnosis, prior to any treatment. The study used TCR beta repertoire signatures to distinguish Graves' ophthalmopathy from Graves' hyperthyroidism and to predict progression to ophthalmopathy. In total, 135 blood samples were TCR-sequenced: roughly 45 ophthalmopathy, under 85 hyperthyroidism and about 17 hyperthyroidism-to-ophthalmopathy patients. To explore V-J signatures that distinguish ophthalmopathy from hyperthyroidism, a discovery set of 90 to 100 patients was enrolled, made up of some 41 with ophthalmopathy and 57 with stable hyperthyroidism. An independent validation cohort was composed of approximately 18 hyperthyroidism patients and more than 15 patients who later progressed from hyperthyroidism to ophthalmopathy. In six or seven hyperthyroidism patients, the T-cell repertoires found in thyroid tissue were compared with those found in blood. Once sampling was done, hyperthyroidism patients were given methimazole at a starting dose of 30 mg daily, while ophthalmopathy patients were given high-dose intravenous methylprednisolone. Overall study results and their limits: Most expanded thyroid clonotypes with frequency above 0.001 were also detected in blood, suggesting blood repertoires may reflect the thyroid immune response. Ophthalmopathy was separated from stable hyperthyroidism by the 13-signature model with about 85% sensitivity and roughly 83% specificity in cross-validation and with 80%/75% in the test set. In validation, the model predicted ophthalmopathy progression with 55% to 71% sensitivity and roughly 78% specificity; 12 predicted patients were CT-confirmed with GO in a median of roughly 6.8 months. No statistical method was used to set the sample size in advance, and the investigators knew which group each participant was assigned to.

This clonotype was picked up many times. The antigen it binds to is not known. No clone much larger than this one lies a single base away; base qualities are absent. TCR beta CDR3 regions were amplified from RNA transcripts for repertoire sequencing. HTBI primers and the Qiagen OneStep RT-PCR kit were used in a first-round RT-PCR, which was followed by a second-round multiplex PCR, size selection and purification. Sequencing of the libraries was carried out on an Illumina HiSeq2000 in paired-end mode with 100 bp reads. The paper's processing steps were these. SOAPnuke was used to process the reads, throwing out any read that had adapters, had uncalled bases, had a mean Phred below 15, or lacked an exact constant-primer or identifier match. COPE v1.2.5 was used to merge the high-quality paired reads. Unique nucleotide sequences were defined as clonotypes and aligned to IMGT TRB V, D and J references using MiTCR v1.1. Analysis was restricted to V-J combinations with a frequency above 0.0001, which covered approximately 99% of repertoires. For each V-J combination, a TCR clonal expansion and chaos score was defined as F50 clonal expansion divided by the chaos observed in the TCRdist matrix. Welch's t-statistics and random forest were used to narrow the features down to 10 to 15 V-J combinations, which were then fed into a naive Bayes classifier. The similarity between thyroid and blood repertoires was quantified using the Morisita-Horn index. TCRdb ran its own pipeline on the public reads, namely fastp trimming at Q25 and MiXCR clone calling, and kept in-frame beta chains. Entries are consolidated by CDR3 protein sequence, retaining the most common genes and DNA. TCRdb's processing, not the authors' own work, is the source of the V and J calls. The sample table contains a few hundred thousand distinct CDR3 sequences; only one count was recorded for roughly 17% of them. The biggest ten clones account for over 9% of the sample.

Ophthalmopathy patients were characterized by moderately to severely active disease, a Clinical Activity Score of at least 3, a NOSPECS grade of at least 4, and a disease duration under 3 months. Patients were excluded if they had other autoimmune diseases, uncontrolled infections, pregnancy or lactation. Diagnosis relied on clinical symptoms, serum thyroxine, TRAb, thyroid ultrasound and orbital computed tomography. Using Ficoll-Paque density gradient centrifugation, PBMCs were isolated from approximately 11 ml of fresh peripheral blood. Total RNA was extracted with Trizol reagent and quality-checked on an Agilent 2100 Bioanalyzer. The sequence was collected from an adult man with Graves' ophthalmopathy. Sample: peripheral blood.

The CDR3 reads CASTLRWGEFFTGELFF. DNA sequence: TGTGCCAGCACTCTAAGGTGGGGGGAGTTCTTCACCGGGGAGCTGTTTTTT. The rearrangement joined TRBV7-8 to TRBJ2-2, with TRBD2 as a weak D call on 6 bases. Including the terminal cysteine and phenylalanine, the CDR3 comprises 17 residues. Kept here is only the CDR3 DNA, which spans 51 bases and is read in frame from base 1. Based on the germline V gene, the CDR1 and CDR2 sequences are SGHVS and FQNEAQ. The junction carries 22 bases between V and J, which are trimmed by 7 bases and 4 bases respectively.